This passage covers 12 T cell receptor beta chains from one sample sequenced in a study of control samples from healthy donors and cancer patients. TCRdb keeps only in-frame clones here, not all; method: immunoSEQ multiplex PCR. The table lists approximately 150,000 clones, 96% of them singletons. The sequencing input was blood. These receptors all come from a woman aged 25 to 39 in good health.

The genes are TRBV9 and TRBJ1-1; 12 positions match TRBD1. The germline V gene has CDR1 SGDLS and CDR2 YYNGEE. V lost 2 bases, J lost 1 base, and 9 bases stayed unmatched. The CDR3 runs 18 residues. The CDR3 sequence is CASSVGTGGSFRNTEAFF. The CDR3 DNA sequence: TGTGCCAGCAGCGTCGGGACAGGGGGCTCTTTCCGGAACACTGAAGCTTTCTTT.

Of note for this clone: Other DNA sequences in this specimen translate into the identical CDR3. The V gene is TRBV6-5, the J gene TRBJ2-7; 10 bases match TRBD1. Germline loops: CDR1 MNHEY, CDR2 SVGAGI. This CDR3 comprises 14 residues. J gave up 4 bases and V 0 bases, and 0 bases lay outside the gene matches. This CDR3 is CASSYSGQGYEQYF. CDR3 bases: TGTGCCAGCAGTTACTCGGGACAGGGGTACGAGCAGTACTTC.

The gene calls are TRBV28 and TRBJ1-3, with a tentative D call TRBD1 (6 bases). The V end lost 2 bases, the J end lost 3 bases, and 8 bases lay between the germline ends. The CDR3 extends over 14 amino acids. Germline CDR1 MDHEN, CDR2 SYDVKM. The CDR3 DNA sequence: TGTGCCAGCAGTTTACCCAGGGGTGGAAACACCATATATTTT. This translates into CASSLPRGGNTIYF. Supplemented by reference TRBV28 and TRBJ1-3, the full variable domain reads DVKVTQSSRYLVKRTGEKVFLECVQDMDHENMFWYRQDPGLGLRLIYFSYDVKMKEKGDIPEGYSVSREKKERFSLILESASTNQTSMYLCASSLPRGGNTIYFGEGSWLTVV.

The CDR3 protein is CASSLGGGAYEQYF. CDR3 DNA: TGTGCCAGCAGCTTGGGAGGGGGGGCCTACGAGCAGTACTTC. The J gene is TRBJ2-7, the V gene TRBV13; a possible D gene is TRBD2 (7 bases). The germline V gene has CDR1 PRHDT and CDR2 FYEKMQ (reference sequence). The CDR3 sequence is 14 residues long. The V end lost 3 bases, the J end lost 2 bases, and 11 bases lay between the germline ends.

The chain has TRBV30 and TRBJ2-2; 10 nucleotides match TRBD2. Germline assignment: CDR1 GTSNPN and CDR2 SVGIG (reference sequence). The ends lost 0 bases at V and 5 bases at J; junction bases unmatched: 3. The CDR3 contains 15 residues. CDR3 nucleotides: TGTGCCTGGAGTGTGATGACTAGCGGGACCGGGGAGCTGTTTTTT. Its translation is CAWSVMTSGTGELFF. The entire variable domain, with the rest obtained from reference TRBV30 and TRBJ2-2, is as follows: SQTIHQWPATLVQPVGSPLSLECTVEGTSNPNLYWYRQAAGRGLQLLFYSVGIGQISSEVPQNLSASRPQDRQFILSSKKLLLSDSGFYLCAWSVMTSGTGELFFGEGSRLTVL.

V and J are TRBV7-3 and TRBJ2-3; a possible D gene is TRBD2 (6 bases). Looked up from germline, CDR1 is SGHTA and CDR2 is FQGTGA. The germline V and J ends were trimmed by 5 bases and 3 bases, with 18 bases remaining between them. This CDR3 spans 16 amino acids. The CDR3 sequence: CASSPKEGRSTDTQYF. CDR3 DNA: TGTGCCAGCAGCCCGAAGGAGGGCAGATCTACAGATACGCAGTATTTT.

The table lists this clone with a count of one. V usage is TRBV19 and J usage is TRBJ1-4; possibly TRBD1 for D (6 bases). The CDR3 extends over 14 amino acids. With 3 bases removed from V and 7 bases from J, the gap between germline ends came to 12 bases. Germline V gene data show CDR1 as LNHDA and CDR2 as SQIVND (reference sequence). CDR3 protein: CASSILQGTEKLFF. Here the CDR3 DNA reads TGTGCCAGTAGTATTCTCCAGGGGACTGAAAAACTGTTTTTT.

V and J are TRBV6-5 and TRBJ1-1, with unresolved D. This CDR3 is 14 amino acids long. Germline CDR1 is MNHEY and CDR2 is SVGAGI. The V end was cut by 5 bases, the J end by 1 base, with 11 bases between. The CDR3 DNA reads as TGTGCCAGCAGTAGACCCCCAGCGAACACTGAAGCTTTCTTT. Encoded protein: CASSRPPANTEAFF.

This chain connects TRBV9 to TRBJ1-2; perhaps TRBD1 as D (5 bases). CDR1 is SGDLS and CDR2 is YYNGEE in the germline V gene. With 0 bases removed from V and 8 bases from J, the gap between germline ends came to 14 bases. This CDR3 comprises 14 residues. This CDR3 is CASSVGRGDGGYTF. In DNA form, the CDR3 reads TGTGCCAGCAGCGTAGGAAGGGGAGATGGCGGCTACACCTTC.

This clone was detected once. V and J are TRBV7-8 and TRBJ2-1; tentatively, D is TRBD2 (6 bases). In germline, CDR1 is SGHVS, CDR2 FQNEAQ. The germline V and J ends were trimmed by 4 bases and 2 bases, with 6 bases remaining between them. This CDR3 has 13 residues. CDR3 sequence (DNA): TGTGCCAGCAGCTCGGGAGCCTACAATGAGCAGTTCTTC. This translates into CASSSGAYNEQFF.

DNA for the CDR3: TGTGCCCGGGCCCGGAGCTCTGGAAACACCATATATTTT. This sequence encodes CARARSSGNTIYF. The chain has TRBV28 and TRBJ1-3; D call uncertain. The V gene lost 11 bases and the J gene lost 0 bases, with 11 bases spanning the gap. Germline V gene lookup returns CDR1 MDHEN and CDR2 SYDVKM. The CDR3 has 13 amino acids.

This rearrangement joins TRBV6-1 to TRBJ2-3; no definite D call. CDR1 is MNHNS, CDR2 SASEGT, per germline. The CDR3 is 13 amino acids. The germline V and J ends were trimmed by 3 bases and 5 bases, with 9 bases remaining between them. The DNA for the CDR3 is TGTGCCAGCAGTGAGTGGGGAAAAGATACGCAGTATTTT. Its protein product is CASSEWGKDTQYF.